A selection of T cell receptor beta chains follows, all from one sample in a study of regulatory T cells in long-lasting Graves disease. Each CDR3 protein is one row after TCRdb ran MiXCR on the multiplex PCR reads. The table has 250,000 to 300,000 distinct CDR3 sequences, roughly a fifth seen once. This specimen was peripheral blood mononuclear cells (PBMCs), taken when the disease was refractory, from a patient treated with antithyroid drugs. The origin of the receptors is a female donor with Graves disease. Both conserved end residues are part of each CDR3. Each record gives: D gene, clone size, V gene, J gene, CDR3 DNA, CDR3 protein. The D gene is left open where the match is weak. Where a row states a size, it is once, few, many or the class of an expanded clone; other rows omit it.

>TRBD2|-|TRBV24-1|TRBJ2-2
TGTGCCACCAGTGATGTGACTAGCGGGGGCACCGGGGAGCTGTTTTTT
CATSDVTSGGTGELFF
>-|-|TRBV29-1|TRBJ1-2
TGCAGCGTTCAGGAGGTGGTGAGCTATGGCTACACCTTC
CSVQEVVSYGYTF
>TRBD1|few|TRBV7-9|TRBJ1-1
TGTGCCAGCAGCTCCCCCGGGACAGCTAACTCTGAAGCTTTCTTT
CASSSPGTANSEAFF
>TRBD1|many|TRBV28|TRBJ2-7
TGTGCCAGCAGTTTATTCTTGACCGGGACAGTAGTCTCCTACGAGCAGTACTTC
CASSLFLTGTVVSYEQYF
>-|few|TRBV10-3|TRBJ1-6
TGTGCCATCAGGACAGGCGTCGGGTCACCCCTCCACTTT
CAIRTGVGSPLHF
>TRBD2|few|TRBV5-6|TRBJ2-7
TGTGCCAGCAGCTTGCTAGCGGTCTACGAGCAGTACTTC
CASSLLAVYEQYF
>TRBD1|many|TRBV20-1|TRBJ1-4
TGCAGTGCTGACTCAGGGGGGTCGAGTGAAAAACTGTTTTTT
CSADSGGSSEKLFF
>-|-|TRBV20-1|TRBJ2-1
TGCAGTGCTCAGGATTACAATGAGCAGTTCTTC
CSAQDYNEQFF
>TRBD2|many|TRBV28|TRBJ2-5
TGTGCCAGCAATCGGATCGGTTGGCGGGAGGGGAGGGGGACCCAGTACTTC
CASNRIGWREGRGTQYF
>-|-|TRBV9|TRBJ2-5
TGTGCCAGCAGCGCCTCCGGGACATTTAAAGAGACCCAGTACTTC
CASSASGTFKETQYF
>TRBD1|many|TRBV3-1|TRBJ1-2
TGTGCCAGCAGCGGGGACAGGGTCTATGGCTACACCTTC
CASSGDRVYGYTF
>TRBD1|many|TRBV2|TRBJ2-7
TGTGCCAGGGGGACGACCGGGACAGAGATCTCCTACGAGCAGTACTTC
CARGTTGTEISYEQYF
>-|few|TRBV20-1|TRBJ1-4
TGCAGTGCTCGACCAGGGGCGATTGGTGAAAAACTGTTTTTT
CSARPGAIGEKLFF
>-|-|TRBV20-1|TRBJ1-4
TGCAGTGCTAGGAAGGGCGGGGCTTCTAATGAAAAACTGTTTTTT
CSARKGGASNEKLFF
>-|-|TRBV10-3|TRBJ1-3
TGTGCCATCAGTGAGTCGGGGAGCTCTGGAAACACCATATATTTT
CAISESGSSGNTIYF
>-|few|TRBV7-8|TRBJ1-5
TGTGCCAGCAGCCGGGGAGCGAATCAGCCCCAGCATTTT
CASSRGANQPQHF
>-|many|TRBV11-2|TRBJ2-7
TGTGCCAGCAGCTACGGGTTCGAGCAGTACTTC
CASSYGFEQYF
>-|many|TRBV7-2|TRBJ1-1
TGTGCCAGCCTGATCAACACTGAAGCTTTCTTT
CASLINTEAFF
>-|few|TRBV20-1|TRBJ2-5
TGCAGTGCTCGTCAGTTGTACCAAGAGACCCAGTACTTC
CSARQLYQETQYF
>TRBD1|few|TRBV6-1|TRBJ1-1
TGTGCCAGCAGCCCTCAGGGGGGTATTACTGAAGCTTTCTTT
CASSPQGGITEAFF
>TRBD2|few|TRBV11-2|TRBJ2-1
TGTGCCAGCAGCACCGCCGGGACTAGCTTTTGGAATGAGCAGTTCTTC
CASSTAGTSFWNEQFF
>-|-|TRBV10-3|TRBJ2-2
TGTGCCATCAGTGCGATGACAGCCGACACCGGGGAGCTGTTTTTT
CAISAMTADTGELFF
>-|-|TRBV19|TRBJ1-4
TGTGCCAGTTGGAGGTTACGGAAGAAGGAAAAACTGTTTTTT
CASWRLRKKEKLFF
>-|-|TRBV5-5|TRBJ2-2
TGTGCCAGCTCTGGAATCGCGAACACCGGGGAGCTGTTTTTT
CASSGIANTGELFF
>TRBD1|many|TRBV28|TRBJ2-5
TGTGCCAGCAGCCAGACAGGGGGCGCGCGGGTAGAGACCCAGTACTTC
CASSQTGGARVETQYF
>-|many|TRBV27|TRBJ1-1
TGTGCCAGCAGTTCGAGCTACATGAACACTGAAGCTTTCTTT
CASSSSYMNTEAFF
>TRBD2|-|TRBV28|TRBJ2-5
TGTGCCAGCAGTCCCCTAGCGGGAGAATCAGAGACCCAGTACTTC
CASSPLAGESETQYF
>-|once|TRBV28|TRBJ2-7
TGTGCCAGCAGCAGGGGAGATCCCTATTTTGGGGAGCGGTACTTC
CASSRGDPYFGERYF
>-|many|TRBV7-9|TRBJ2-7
TGTGCCAGCAGCTCCGGGACAACCACCTACGAGCAGTACTTC
CASSSGTTTYEQYF
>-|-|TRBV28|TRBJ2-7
TGTGCCAGCAGTCATCGGACCTCGACGGAGGGCGAGCAGTACTTC
CASSHRTSTEGEQYF
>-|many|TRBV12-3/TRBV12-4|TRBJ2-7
TGTGCCAGCAGTCGGGACTCCGGGCCCTACGAGCAGTACTTC
CASSRDSGPYEQYF
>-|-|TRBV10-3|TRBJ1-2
TGTGCCATCAGTGAGTCGACAACTAATCCCTATGGCTACACCTTC
CAISESTTNPYGYTF
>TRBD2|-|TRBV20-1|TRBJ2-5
TGCAGTGCTAGAGATTTACTAGCGGGAGGGGGGGAGACCCAGTACTTC
CSARDLLAGGGETQYF